This T cell receptor (beta chain) was captured by sequencing in a study of response to subunit inactivated influenza vaccine. As regards this clonotype: Antigen unknown. Germline is not matched at one junction end, which may reflect a read error.

Study conclusions and caveats: The authors put forward the suggestion that each seasonal influenza vaccination may bring in only a limited number of new T cells.

The CDR3 loop spans 13 amino acids. Germline V gene sequence: CDR1 MNHEY, CDR2 SMNVEV (reference sequence). MiXCR, applied by TCRdb to the RT-PCR reads, yields one record per CDR3 protein. The sample includes hundreds of thousands of distinct CDR3 sequences, 12% of them seen just once. The sequenced sample was PBMCs from blood, obtained on the day of vaccination. The chain employs TRBV27 and TRBJ2-1, with no clear D. This clonotype originated in a man over 45 who received an inactivated influenza vaccine. The CDR3, as DNA: TGTGCCAACAGTCTAAGCTCCTACAATGAGCAGTTCTTC. Its translation: CANSLSSYNEQFF.